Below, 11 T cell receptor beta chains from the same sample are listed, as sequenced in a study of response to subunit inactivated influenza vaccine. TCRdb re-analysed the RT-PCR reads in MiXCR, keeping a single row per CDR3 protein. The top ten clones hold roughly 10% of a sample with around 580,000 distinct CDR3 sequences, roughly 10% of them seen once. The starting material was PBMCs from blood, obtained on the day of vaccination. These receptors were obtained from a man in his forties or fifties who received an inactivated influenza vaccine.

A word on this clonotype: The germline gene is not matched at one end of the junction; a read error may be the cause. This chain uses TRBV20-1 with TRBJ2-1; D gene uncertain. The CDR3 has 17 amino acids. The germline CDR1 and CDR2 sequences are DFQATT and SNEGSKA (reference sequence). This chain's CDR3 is CCARDVSEEISYNEQFF. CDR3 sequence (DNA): TGCTGTGCTAGAGATGTTAGTGAGGAAATCTCCTACAATGAGCAGTTCTTC.

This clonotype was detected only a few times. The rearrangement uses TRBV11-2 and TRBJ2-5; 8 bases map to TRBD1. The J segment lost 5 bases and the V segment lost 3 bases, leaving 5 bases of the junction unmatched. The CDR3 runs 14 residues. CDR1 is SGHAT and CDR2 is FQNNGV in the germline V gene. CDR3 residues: CASSLRTGWETQYF. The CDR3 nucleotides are TGTGCCAGCAGCTTGAGGACAGGGTGGGAGACCCAGTACTTC.

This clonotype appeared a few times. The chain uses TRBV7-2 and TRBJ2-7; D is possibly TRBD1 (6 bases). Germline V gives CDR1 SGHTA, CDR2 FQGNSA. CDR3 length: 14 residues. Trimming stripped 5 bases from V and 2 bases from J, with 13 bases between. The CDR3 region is CASSRRTGPYEQYF. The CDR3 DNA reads TGTGCCAGCAGCCGCCGCACAGGGCCCTACGAGCAGTACTTC.

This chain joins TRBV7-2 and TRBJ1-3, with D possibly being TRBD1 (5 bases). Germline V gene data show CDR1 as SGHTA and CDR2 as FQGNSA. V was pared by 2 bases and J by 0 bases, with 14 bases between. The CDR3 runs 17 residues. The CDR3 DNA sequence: TGTGCCAGCAGCTTAATAGACAGCCCCTACTCTGGAAACACCATATATTTT. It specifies CASSLIDSPYSGNTIYF.

The CDR3 protein is CSASSGPSTDTQYF. The CDR3 region has the DNA TGCAGTGCTAGTAGTGGTCCTAGCACAGATACGCAGTATTTT. The genes are TRBV20-1 and TRBJ2-3; no firm D call. The CDR3 consists of 14 residues. V lost 3 bases and J 0 bases, leaving 10 bases between the germline ends. Germline V gene data show CDR1 as DFQATT and CDR2 as SNEGSKA (reference sequence).

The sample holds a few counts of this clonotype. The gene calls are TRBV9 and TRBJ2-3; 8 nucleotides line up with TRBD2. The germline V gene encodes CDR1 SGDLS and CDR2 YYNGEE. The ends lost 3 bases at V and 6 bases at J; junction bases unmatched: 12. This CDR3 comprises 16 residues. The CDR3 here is CASSARLALTHDTQYF. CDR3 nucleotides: TGTGCCAGCAGCGCAAGACTAGCGCTAACACATGATACGCAGTATTTT.

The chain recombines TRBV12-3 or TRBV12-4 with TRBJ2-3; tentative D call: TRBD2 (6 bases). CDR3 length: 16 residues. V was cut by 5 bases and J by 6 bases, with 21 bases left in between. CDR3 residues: CASSPGTRFHNDTQYF. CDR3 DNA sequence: TGTGCCAGCAGTCCCGGGACTCGGTTCCACAATGATACGCAGTATTTT.

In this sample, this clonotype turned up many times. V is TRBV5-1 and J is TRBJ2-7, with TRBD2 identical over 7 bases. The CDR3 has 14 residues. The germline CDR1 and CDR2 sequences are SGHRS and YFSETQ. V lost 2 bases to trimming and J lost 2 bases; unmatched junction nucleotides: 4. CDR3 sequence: CASSFQRGTYEQYF. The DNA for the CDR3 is TGCGCCAGCAGCTTCCAGCGGGGTACCTACGAGCAGTACTTC.

CDR3 nucleotides: TGTGCCAGCAGCTTCACAGGAAAGTTCTACGAGCAGTACTTC. It codes for CASSFTGKFYEQYF. The chain carries TRBV7-2 and TRBJ2-7; a weak D match, TRBD1 (5 bases). This CDR3 region has 14 residues. V was trimmed by 3 bases and J by 3 bases, leaving 12 bases between them. The germline CDR1 and CDR2 sequences are SGHTA and FQGNSA.

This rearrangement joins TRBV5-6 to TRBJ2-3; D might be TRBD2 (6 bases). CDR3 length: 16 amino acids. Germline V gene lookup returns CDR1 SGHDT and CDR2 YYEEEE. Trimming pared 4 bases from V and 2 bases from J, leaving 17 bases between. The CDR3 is CASSHGGEVTTDTQYF. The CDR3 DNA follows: TGTGCCAGCAGCCACGGGGGAGAAGTCACCACAGATACGCAGTATTTT.

CDR3 amino acids: CASSQERGTTNEKLFF. The CDR3, as DNA: TGCGCCAGCAGCCAAGAAAGGGGGACAACTAATGAAAAACTGTTTTTT. This chain joins TRBV4-3 and TRBJ1-4; tentative D call: TRBD1 (6 bases). Germline CDR1 and CDR2: LGHNA and YSLEER. V dropped 0 bases and J dropped 0 bases, with 8 bases sitting between them. This CDR3 has 16 residues.